A selection of T cell receptor beta chains follows, all from one sample in a study of CD8 T cells in Susac syndrome. TCRdb used MiXCR to reprocess the immunoSEQ multiplex PCR reads, holding one entry per CDR3 protein. The table lists about 300,000 distinct CDR3 sequences, about 85% of them singletons. The sequenced sample was CD8+ T cells from PBMCs. All receptors come from a human donor with multiple sclerosis. The CDR3 runs from the conserved cysteine through the conserved F or W.

V | CDR3
TRBV29-1 | CSLRSGGEQYF
TRBV28 | CASSGITSSYNEQFF
TRBV15 | CATSRGQSLYNEQFF
TRBV29-1 | CSVELHNTGELFF
TRBV7-9 | CASSPKGRSEQYF
TRBV4-2 | CASSQALAGAAGELFF
TRBV9 | CASSVAGTNPYEQYF
TRBV11-2 | CASSLVQLGRGTQYF
TRBV7-9 | CASSLGLASGELFF
TRBV13 | CASSLEFDPSDTQYF
TRBV9 | CASSVAGRGGTGELFF
TRBV11-2 | CASSLSTGGPHNEQFF
TRBV13 | CASALNNEQFF
TRBV5-1 | CASSLEGVAYEQYF
TRBV7-2 | CASSPGRSNSPLHF
TRBV18 | CASSPTGWTNEKLFF
TRBV20-1 | CSARDEEAVSPLHF
TRBV29-1 | CSVGSWDFYEQYF
TRBV29-1 | CSVDGQGTFHSYNEQFF
TRBV5-1 | CASSTGLAAYEQYF
TRBV7-9 | CASSSESQGWDYGYTF
TRBV27 | CASRPGVSYNEQFF
TRBV5-4 | CASSLRREVRRDKQYF
TRBV21-1 | CASSKVLDITGHGGDTQYF
TRBV7-9 | CASSLPGQGVPPNYGYTF
TRBV7-6 | CASSGREAFSTDTQYF
TRBV7-6 | CASSQSRVQGAGKTQYF
TRBV7-9 | CASSPPGGANVLTF
TRBV7-3 | CASSSTDGSGGELFF
TRBV5-6 | CASSTGQGFVTGELFF
TRBV4-1 | CASSQVSKVRDYGYTF
TRBV6-5 | CASSTRYSFRDSYEQYF
TRBV20-1 | CSARSGHRAEGGYTF
TRBV2 | CASRGGWDRPSGANVLTF
TRBV10-3 | CAISGLGAGLGAYSYEQYF
TRBV4-2 | CASSPTSERGADTQYF
TRBV4-2 | CASSHVAGTDDEGYTF
TRBV2 | CASSEEWPNTGELFF
TRBV9 | CASSVVAGARTDEQFF
TRBV15 | CATSVFRAGELFF
TRBV10-1 | CASSDGNEQYF
TRBV7-9 | CASSFPGTSYEQYF
TRBV10-3 | CAISLSRPPTSTDTQYF
TRBV27 | CASSLETASGIAGELFF
TRBV11-2 | CASSLVPDPNTGELFF
TRBV28 | CASSLLYRVGYEQYF
TRBV9 | CASSASTGNYGYTF
TRBV12-3/TRBV12-4 | CASSPLLYGYTF